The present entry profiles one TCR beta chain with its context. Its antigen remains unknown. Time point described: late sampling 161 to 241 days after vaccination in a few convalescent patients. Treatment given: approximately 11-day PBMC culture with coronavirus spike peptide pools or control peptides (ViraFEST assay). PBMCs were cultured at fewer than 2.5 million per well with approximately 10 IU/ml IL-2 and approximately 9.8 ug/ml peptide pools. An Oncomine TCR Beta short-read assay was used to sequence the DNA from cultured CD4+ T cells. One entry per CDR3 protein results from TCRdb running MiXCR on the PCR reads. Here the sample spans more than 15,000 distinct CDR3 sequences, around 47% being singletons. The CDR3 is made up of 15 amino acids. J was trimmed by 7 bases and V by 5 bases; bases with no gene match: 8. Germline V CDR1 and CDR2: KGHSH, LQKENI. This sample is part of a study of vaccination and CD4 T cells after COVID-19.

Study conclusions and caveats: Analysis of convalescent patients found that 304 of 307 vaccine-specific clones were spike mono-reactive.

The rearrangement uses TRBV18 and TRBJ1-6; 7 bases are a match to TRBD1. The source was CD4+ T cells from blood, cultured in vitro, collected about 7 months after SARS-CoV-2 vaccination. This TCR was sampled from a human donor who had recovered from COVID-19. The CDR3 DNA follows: TGTGCCAGCTCAACAGGACAGGCCGGGAATTCACCCCTCCACTTT. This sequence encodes CASSTGQAGNSPLHF.